The subject of this entry is one TCR beta chain. TCRdb keeps only in-frame clones here, not all; method: immunoSEQ multiplex PCR. The sample shows approximately 490,000 clones, 80% to 90% of them seen only once. The CDR3 runs 13 residues. The trim removed 6 bases at V and 3 bases at J, leaving 2 bases unmatched. Germline V gene sequence: CDR1 MNHEY, CDR2 SMNVEV (reference sequence). This sample is drawn from a study of blood T cell repertoires in COVID-19. The sample comprised PBMCs or T cells enriched from blood (not recorded which). The sequence came from a woman in her sixties who had recovered from COVID-19. This chain joins TRBV27 and TRBJ2-1, with 7 bases fitting TRBD1. The CDR3 reads CASRRDSYNEQFF. CDR3 sequence (DNA): TGTGCCAGCAGGAGGGACAGCTACAATGAGCAGTTCTTC.